This TCR beta chain comes out of a study of molecular identifiers for immune sequencing clone quantification. Whole-study findings and limits: Molecules of identical TCR sharing a barcode could underestimate highly expanded clone sizes.

With 1 base clipped from V and 6 bases from J, the junction kept 10 bases outside the gene matches. This CDR3 contains 15 residues. CDR1 and CDR2 (germline): DFQATT, SNEGSKA (reference sequence). TCRdb redid the calling of the PCR reads with MiXCR, one entry per CDR3 protein. The repertoire holds about 500,000 distinct CDR3 sequences, with about 25% as singletons. About this clonotype: Its antigen is undetermined.

The chain employs TRBV20-1 and TRBJ2-7; 9 bases are a match to TRBD1. Sequenced: naive CD8+ T cells from blood, with Jurkat cell RNA spiked in. Sample subset: FACS-sorted CD8+CD4-CCR7+CD45RA+ naive T cells. This clonotype was sampled from a human donor in good health. Some libraries in this study had Jurkat cell RNA spiked in. CDR3 protein: CSARVRDRVEAEQYF. DNA for the CDR3: TGCAGTGCTAGAGTTAGGGACAGGGTCGAGGCCGAGCAGTACTTC.